These 4 T cell receptor beta chains share one sample of origin, sequenced in a study of beta chain features in type 1 diabetes. Findings and limits, study-wide: Shortening that was moderate but significant affected the TCRB CDR3s of Type 1 diabetes patients in all four CD4+ subsets.

No antigen has been identified for these receptors. All of the isolated RNA was reverse transcribed, so expressed TCRB transcripts were sequenced. The method was immunoSEQ multiplex PCR; TCRdb's version includes in-frame clones alone and lacks a portion of them. The table lists under 850,000 clones, around 15% of them singletons. The sample comprised naive CD4+ T cells from blood. These receptors were taken from a man younger than 30 with type 1 diabetes.

CDR3 sequence (DNA): TGTGCCTGTAAATCCCACACGAACACTGAAGCTTTCTTT. This sequence encodes CACKSHTNTEAFF. The chain uses TRBV30 and TRBJ1-1; D call uncertain. V lost 6 bases and J lost 1, with 12 bases in between. The germline CDR1 and CDR2 sequences are GTSNPN and SVGIG (reference sequence). CDR3 length equals 13 residues.

The gene calls are TRBV5-4 and TRBJ2-3, with 12 bases fitting TRBD1. V dropped 2 bases and J dropped 5; count of bases not matched to a gene: 6. CDR1 and CDR2 (germline): SGHNT, YYREEE (reference sequence). The CDR3 totals 16 residues. The CDR3 bases are TGTGCCAGCAGCTTCCGGGACAGGGGGCATGGAGATACGCAGTATTTT. It codes for CASSFRDRGHGDTQYF.

The chain couples TRBV5-4 to TRBJ1-2; 7 bases match TRBD1. With V trimmed by 4 bases and J by 8 bases, 8 bases remained unmatched. This CDR3 has 13 residues. Per germline, CDR1 SGHNT and CDR2 YYREEE (reference sequence). CDR3 nucleotides: TGTGCCAGCAGCGCGTTGACAGGGCGCGGCTACACCTTC. This codes for CASSALTGRGYTF.

This clone appeared a few times. V is TRBV27 and J is TRBJ2-7; D tentatively fits TRBD1 or TRBD2 (6 bases each). Trimming removed 2 bases from V and 0 bases from J, with 14 bases in between. The CDR3 is 16 amino acids. Germline V gene lookup returns CDR1 MNHEY and CDR2 SMNVEV (reference sequence). CDR3 sequence: CASSLGRGGISYEQYF. DNA of the CDR3: TGTGCCAGCAGTTTAGGGCGAGGGGGGATCTCCTACGAGCAGTACTTC.